These 21 T cell receptor beta chains were sequenced from one sample in a study of blood T cell repertoires in COVID-19. Repertoires were generated with immunoSEQ multiplex PCR, while TCRdb's copy carries only in-frame clones and drops some. The sample includes 150,000 or so clones, 90% to 95% of them seen just once. The sample comprised peripheral blood. All receptors derive from a woman in her 50s with acute or convalescent COVID-19.

The V and J genes are TRBV13 and TRBJ2-5; the D is unclear. The CDR3 has 11 amino acids. Between the trimmed V and J ends, which lost 3 bases and 4 bases, there was a span of 3 bases. Germline-derived CDR1 and CDR2 are PRHDT and FYEKMQ (reference sequence). CDR3 DNA sequence: TGTGCCAGCAGCTTCAGAGAGACCCAGTACTTC. Protein: CASSFRETQYF.

This clone was picked up one time. CDR3 nucleotides: TGTGCCAGCAGTCGCGCCGGGACAGGCGTAGGACAGCCCCAGCATTTT. This sequence encodes CASSRAGTGVGQPQHF. The V and J genes are TRBV28 and TRBJ1-5, with TRBD1 matching over 8 bases. This CDR3 comprises 16 residues. The junction had 13 bases not matched to a gene; V was cut back by 5 bases and J by 7 bases. Germline CDR1 MDHEN, CDR2 SYDVKM.

This chain uses TRBV24-1 with TRBJ2-1; the D gene is possibly TRBD1 (5 bases). The V gene lost 0 bases and the J gene lost 14 bases, with 19 bases spanning the gap. Per the germline V gene, CDR1 is KGHDR and CDR2 is SFDVKD. The CDR3 loop spans 15 amino acids. CDR3: CATSDLQHGRVREFF. The DNA of the CDR3 is TGTGCCACCAGTGATTTGCAACATGGCAGGGTGAGAGAGTTCTTC.

This chain links TRBV5-1 with TRBJ1-1, with D perhaps TRBD1 (5 bases). The length of the CDR3 is 14 residues. Germline V gene sequence: CDR1 SGHRS, CDR2 YFSETQ. The V gene lost 1 base and the J gene lost 4 bases, with 11 bases spanning the gap. CDR3 nucleotide sequence: TGCGCCAGCAGCTTGAGAGGACAAGCCACTGAAGCTTTCTTT. It specifies CASSLRGQATEAFF. The full variable domain, rest sourced from reference TRBV5-1 and TRBJ1-1, is KAGVTQTPRYLIKTRGQQVTLSCSPISGHRSVSWYQQTPGQGLQFLFEYFSETQRNKGNFPGRFSGRQFSNSRSEMNVSTLELGDSALYLCASSLRGQATEAFFGQGTRLTVV.

The chain is built from TRBV10-3 and TRBJ2-7; TRBD1 matches at 10 bases. CDR1 and CDR2 (germline): ENHRY, SYGVKD. Losses at the gene ends were 6 bases for V and 2 bases for J; bases not matched to a gene: 4. The length of the CDR3 is 14 residues. CDR3 DNA sequence: TGTGCCATCAGGACCGGGACAGGGGCCTACGAGCAGTACTTC. Translated, it gives CAIRTGTGAYEQYF.

This chain joins TRBV7-3 and TRBJ2-1, with 9 positions matching TRBD1. The V gene end was trimmed by 0 bases and the J gene end by 6 bases; junction bases not matched to a gene: 0. The CDR3 runs to 14 residues. Germline V gene sequence: CDR1 SGHTA, CDR2 FQGTGA. In DNA form, the CDR3 reads TGTGCCAGCAGCTTAACGACAGGGGGCAATGAGCAGTTCTTC. This translates into CASSLTTGGNEQFF.

This clone showed up just a few times. The genes are TRBV2 and TRBJ1-6; TRBD1 matches at 10 bases. V lost 6 bases, J lost 6 bases, and 8 bases stayed unmatched. The CDR3 loop spans 16 amino acids. The germline V gene has CDR1 SNHLY and CDR2 FYNNEI. The CDR3 DNA follows: TGTGCCAGCAGGTTCGACAGGGGGCGGGTTAATTCACCCCTCCACTTT. This translates into CASRFDRGRVNSPLHF.

The rearrangement joins TRBV28 to TRBJ1-4; 7 nucleotides align to TRBD1. The CDR3 consists of 15 residues. CDR1 and CDR2 (germline): MDHEN, SYDVKM. J was trimmed by 0 bases and V by 6 bases; bases with no gene match: 4. CDR3 coding DNA: TGTGCCAGCAGCATTCAGGGGGCAACTAATGAAAAACTGTTTTTT. This codes for CASSIQGATNEKLFF.

V and J are TRBV29-1 and TRBJ1-1; the D gene is possibly TRBD1 (5 bases). The V end was cut by 7 bases, the J end by 4 bases, with 13 bases between. This CDR3 is 12 amino acids long. From germline, CDR1 is SQVTM and CDR2 ANQGSEA. The CDR3 DNA sequence: TGCAGCGGCTGGGGGGAGGGCACTGAAGCTTTCTTT. As protein: CSGWGEGTEAFF.

This chain links TRBV5-1 with TRBJ2-5, with 11 positions matching TRBD1. The germline V gene encodes CDR1 SGHRS and CDR2 YFSETQ. Germline trimming cut 4 bases from V and 2 bases from J; bases unmatched to any gene: 4. The CDR3 length is 15 residues. CDR3 region: CASSDGTGGQETQYF. In DNA form, the CDR3 reads TGCGCCAGCAGCGACGGGACAGGGGGACAAGAGACCCAGTACTTC.

The chain couples TRBV24-1 to TRBJ1-2; perhaps TRBD1 as D (5 bases). The CDR3 runs 14 residues. Trimming shortened V by 3 bases and J by 8 bases, and 15 bases separated the two germline ends. Germline-derived CDR1 and CDR2 are KGHDR and SFDVKD. The CDR3, as DNA: TGTGCCACCAGTGATGACACGGACATGAAGGGCTACACCTTC. It codes for CATSDDTDMKGYTF.

This clone was picked up a small number of times. The chain recombines TRBV30 with TRBJ1-6; D is undetermined. This CDR3 is 16 amino acids long. Germline lookup yields CDR1 GTSNPN and CDR2 SVGIG (reference sequence). V was clipped by 0 bases and J by 0 bases, with 9 bases between them. The CDR3 bases are TGTGCCTGGAGTGTAACAGATTTCTCCTATAATTCACCCCTCCACTTT. The encoded protein is CAWSVTDFSYNSPLHF.

The gene calls are TRBV6-2 or TRBV6-3 and TRBJ2-7; 12 positions match TRBD1. The CDR3 runs 16 residues. Per germline, CDR1 MNHEY and CDR2 SVGEGT. After removal of 2 bases from V and 7 bases from J, the junction contained 9 bases not matched to a gene. In DNA form, the CDR3 reads TGTGCCAGCAGTTACCTTACCGGGACAGGGGGCTGGGAGCAGTACTTC. Translating gives CASSYLTGTGGWEQYF.

This sequence joins TRBV7-9 and TRBJ2-2; 8 bases fit TRBD2. Germline V CDR1 and CDR2: SEHNR, FQNEAQ (reference sequence). The CDR3 sequence is 16 residues long. J gave up 2 bases and V 6 bases, and 8 bases lay outside the gene matches. The CDR3 loop is CASRTPGGDNTGELFF. CDR3 nucleotide sequence: TGTGCCAGCAGAACCCCGGGGGGGGATAACACCGGGGAGCTGTTTTTT.

This rearrangement joins TRBV7-2 to TRBJ2-3; D gene ambiguous. The CDR3 consists of 12 residues. Trimming removed 6 bases from V and 3 bases from J, with 7 bases in between. Germline V gives CDR1 SGHTA, CDR2 FQGNSA. As DNA, the CDR3 is TGTGCCAGCAGATTACTAACAGATACGCAGTATTTT. The encoded protein is CASRLLTDTQYF.

This clone was picked up a small number of times. The rearrangement joins TRBV11-2 to TRBJ2-7, with 7 bases fitting TRBD1. This CDR3 is 13 amino acids long. V shed 4 bases, J shed 3 bases, and the junction held 3 bases outside the gene matches. The V gene's germline CDR1 is SGHAT and CDR2 FQNNGV. For the CDR3, the DNA is TGTGCCAGCAGCTACTACAGGGGCTACGAGCAGTACTTC. This codes for CASSYYRGYEQYF.

The J gene is TRBJ2-3, the V gene TRBV14; 7 nucleotides match TRBD1. There are 15 residues in the CDR3. With V trimmed by 4 bases and J by 4 bases, 8 bases remained unmatched. Germline assignment: CDR1 SGHDN and CDR2 FVKESK. The CDR3: CASSRRQGWADTQYF. In DNA form, the CDR3 reads TGTGCCAGCAGCCGCCGACAGGGATGGGCAGATACGCAGTATTTT.

This chain connects TRBV5-5 to TRBJ2-5, with 7 bases lining up with TRBD1. The CDR3 is made up of 14 amino acids. Trimming removed 4 bases from V and 4 bases from J; junction bases left unmatched: 7. Germline values: CDR1 SGHKS, CDR2 YYEKEE (reference sequence). DNA for the CDR3: TGTGCCAGCAGCAGCAATACAGGGGCAGAGACCCAGTACTTC. This translates into CASSSNTGAETQYF.

This clone was seen a few times. CDR3 in amino acids: CASTLGRTFTEAFF. The CDR3 DNA reads as TGTGCCAGCACCTTGGGGAGGACTTTCACTGAAGCTTTCTTT. The rearrangement joins TRBV28 to TRBJ1-1; D remains unclear. V lost 7 bases, J lost 4 bases, and 16 bases lay in between. Germline values: CDR1 MDHEN, CDR2 SYDVKM. The CDR3 has 14 residues. The whole variable domain, filled in from reference TRBV28 and TRBJ1-1, reads DVKVTQSSRYLVKRTGEKVFLECVQDMDHENMFWYRQDPGLGLRLIYFSYDVKMKEKGDIPEGYSVSREKKERFSLILESASTNQTSMYLCASTLGRTFTEAFFGQGTRLTVV.

In its sample, this clone was seen a few times. The chain combines TRBV6-5 with TRBJ1-1; 7 bases are shared with TRBD1. CDR1 and CDR2 (germline): MNHEY, SVGAGI. J was trimmed by 3 bases and V by 6 bases; bases with no gene match: 7. This CDR3 is built from 14 residues. The DNA for the CDR3 is TGTGCCAGCAGCCACAGGGGTGGGGACACTGAAGCTTTCTTT. This encodes CASSHRGGDTEAFF.

The chain has TRBV12-5 and TRBJ2-6; 8 nucleotides match TRBD2. The V gene end was trimmed by 2 bases and the J gene end by 4 bases; junction bases not matched to a gene: 7. This CDR3 spans 17 amino acids. Germline values: CDR1 LGHNT, CDR2 FRNRAP. CDR3 in amino acids: CASGLSPGGTGANVLTF. CDR3 bases: TGTGCTAGTGGTTTGTCCCCGGGGGGGACCGGGGCCAACGTCCTGACTTTC. The entire variable domain, with the rest obtained from reference TRBV12-5 and TRBJ2-6, is as follows: DARVTQTPRHKVTEMGQEVTMRCQPILGHNTVFWYRQTMMQGLELLAYFRNRAPLDDSGMPKDRFSAEMPDATLATLKIQPSEPRDSAVYFCASGLSPGGTGANVLTFGAGSRLTVL.